This TCR beta chain appears in the sequencing data of a study of shared clonotypes between healthy human individuals. Study background: The composition of the donors was a couple of women and a few men aged 18 to 49. Whole-study results and caveats: Naive subsets generally had larger estimated richness than memory subsets. A reduction in generation probabilities was seen for non-shared clonotypes relative to those shared by all four donors.

Remarks on this clone: Its specificity is not known.

Negatively enriched CD4+ T cells were divided by CD45RA into naive and memory. Profiling relied on immunoSEQ multiplex PCR, and the TCRdb table lists in-frame clones only, not all of them. This sample carries approximately 2,300,000 clones, 80% to 95% of them seen once, and the ten largest clones take about 0.41%. Sequences were obtained from naive CD4+ T cells from PBMCs. Described subset: CD45RA+ positively selected. The receptor was derived from a man younger than 35 in good health. Some clones in this sample may be carry-over from other donors' samples.

The CDR3: CASAPGLGTDTQYF. The CDR3 nucleotides are TGCGCCAGCGCGCCGGGACTAGGAACAGATACGCAGTATTTT. This sequence joins TRBV5-1 and TRBJ2-3; the match to TRBD2 covers 8 bases. The germline gives CDR1 SGHRS, CDR2 YFSETQ. Germline trimming cut 7 bases from V and 3 bases from J; bases unmatched to any gene: 7. The CDR3 has 14 amino acids. Filled out from reference TRBV5-1 and TRBJ2-3, the complete variable domain reads KAGVTQTPRYLIKTRGQQVTLSCSPISGHRSVSWYQQTPGQGLQFLFEYFSETQRNKGNFPGRFSGRQFSNSRSEMNVSTLELGDSALYLCASAPGLGTDTQYFGPGTRLTVL.